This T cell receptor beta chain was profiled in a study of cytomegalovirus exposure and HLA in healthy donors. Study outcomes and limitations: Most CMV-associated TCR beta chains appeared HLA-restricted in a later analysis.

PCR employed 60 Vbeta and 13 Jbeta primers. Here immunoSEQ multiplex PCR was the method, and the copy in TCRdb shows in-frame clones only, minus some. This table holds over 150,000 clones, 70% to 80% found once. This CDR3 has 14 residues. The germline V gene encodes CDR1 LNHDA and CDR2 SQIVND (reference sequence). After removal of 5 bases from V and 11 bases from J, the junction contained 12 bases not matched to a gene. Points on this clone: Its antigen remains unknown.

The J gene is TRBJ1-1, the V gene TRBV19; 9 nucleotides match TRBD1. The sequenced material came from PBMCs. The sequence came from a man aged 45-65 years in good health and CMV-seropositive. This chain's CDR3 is CASSPFPGQGEAFF. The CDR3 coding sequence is TGTGCCAGTAGTCCTTTCCCGGGACAGGGAGAGGCTTTCTTT.